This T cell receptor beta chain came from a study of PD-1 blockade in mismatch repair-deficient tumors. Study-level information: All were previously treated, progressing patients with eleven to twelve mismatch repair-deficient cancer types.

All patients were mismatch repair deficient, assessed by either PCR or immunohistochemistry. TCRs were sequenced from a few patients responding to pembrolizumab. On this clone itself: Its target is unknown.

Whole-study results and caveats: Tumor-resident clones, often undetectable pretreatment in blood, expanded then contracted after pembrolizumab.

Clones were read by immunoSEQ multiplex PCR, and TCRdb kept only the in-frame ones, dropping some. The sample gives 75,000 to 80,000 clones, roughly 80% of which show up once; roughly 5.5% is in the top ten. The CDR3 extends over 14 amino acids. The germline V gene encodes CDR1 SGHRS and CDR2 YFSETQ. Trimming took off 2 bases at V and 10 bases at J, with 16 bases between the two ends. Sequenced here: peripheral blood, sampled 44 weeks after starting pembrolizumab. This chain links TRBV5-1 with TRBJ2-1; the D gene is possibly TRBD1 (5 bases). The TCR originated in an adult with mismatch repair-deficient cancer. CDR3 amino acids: CASSLGVTPEEQFF. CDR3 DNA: TGCGCCAGCAGCTTAGGGGTAACCCCCGAGGAGCAGTTCTTC.